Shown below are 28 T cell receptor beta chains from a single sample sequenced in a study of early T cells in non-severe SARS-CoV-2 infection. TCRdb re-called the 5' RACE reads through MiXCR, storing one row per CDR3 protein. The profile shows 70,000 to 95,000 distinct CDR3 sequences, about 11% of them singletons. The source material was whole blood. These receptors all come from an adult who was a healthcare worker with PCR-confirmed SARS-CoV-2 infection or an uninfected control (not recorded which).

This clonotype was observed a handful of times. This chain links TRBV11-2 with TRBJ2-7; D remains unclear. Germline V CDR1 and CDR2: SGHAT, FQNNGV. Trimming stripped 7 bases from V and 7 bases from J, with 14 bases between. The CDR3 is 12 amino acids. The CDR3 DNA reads TGTGCCAGCAACGCTGGCGGCGCGGAGCAGTACTTC. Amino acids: CASNAGGAEQYF. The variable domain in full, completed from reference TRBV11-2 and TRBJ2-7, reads EAGVAQSPRYKIIEKRQSVAFWCNPISGHATLYWYQQILGQGPKLLIQFQNNGVVDDSQLPKDRFSAERLKGVDSTLKIQPAKLEDSAVYLCASNAGGAEQYFGPGTRLTVT.

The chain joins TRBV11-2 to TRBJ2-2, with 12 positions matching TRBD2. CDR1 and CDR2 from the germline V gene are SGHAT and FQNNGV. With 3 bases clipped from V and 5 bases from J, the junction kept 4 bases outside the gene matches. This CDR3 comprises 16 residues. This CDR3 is CASSFLAGGPTGELFF. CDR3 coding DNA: TGTGCCAGCAGCTTCCTAGCGGGGGGGCCTACCGGGGAGCTGTTTTTT.

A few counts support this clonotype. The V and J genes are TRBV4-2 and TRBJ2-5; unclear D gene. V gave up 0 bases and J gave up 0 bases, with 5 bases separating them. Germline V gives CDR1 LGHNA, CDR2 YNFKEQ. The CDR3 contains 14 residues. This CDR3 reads CASSQDAHQETQYF. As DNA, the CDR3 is TGTGCCAGCAGCCAAGACGCTCACCAAGAGACCCAGTACTTC.

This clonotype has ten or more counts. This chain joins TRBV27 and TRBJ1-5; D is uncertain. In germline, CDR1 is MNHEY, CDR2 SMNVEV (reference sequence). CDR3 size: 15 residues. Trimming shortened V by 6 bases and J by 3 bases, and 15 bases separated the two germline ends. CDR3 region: CASRDSVYNNQPQHF. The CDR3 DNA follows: TGTGCCAGCAGGGATTCAGTTTACAACAATCAGCCCCAGCATTTT.

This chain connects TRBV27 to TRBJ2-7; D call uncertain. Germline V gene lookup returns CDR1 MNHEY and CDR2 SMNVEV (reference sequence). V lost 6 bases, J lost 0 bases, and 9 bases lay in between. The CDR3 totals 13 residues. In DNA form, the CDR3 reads TGTGCCAGCAGCATGGCATTCTCCTACGAGCAGTACTTC. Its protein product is CASSMAFSYEQYF.

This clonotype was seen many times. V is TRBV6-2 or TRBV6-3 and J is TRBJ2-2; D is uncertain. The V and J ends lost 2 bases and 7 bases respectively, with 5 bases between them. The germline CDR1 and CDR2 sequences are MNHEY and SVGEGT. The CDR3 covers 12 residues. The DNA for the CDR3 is TGTGCCAGCAGTTACGAAGTCGGGGAGCTGTTTTTT. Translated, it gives CASSYEVGELFF.

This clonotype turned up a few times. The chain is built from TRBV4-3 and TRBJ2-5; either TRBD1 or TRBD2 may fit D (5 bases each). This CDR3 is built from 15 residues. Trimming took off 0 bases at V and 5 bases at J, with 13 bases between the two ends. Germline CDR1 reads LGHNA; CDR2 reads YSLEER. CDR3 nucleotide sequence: TGCGCCAGCAGCCAAGAAACCAGGGAGTTCGAGACCCAGTACTTC. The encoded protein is CASSQETREFETQYF.

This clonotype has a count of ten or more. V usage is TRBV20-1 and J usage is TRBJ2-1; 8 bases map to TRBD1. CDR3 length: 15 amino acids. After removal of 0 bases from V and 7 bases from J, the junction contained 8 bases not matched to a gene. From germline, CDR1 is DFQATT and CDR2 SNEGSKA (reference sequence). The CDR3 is CSARDPQGAQNEQFF. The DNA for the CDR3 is TGCAGTGCTAGAGACCCTCAGGGGGCGCAGAATGAGCAGTTCTTC.

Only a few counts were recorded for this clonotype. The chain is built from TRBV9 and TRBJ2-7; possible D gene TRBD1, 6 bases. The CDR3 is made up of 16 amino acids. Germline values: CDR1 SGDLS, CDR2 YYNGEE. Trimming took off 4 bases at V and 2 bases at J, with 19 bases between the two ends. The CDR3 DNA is TGTGCCAGCAGCCATTCCCAGACAGGCCGGACCTACGAGCAGTACTTC. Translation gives CASSHSQTGRTYEQYF.

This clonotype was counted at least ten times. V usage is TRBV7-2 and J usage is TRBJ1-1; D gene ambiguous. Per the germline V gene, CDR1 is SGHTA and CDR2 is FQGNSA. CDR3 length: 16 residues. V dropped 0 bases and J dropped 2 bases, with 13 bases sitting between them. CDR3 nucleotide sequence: TGTGCCAGCAGCTTAGCGCTATTCGGGAAAAACACTGAAGCTTTCTTT. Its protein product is CASSLALFGKNTEAFF.

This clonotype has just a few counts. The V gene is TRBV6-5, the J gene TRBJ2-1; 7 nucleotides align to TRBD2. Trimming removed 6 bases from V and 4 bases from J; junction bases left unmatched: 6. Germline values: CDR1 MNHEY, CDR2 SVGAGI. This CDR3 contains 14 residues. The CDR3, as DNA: TGTGCCAGCAGCCGCGGGGGTGCTTACAATGAGCAGTTCTTC. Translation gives CASSRGGAYNEQFF.

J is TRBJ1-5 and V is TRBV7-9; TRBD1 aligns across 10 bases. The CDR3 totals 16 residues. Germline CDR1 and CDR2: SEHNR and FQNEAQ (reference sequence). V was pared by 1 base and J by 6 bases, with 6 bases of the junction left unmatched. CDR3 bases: TGTGCCAGCAGCTTAGGACAGGGGGCAGGAGGTCAGCCCCAGCATTTT. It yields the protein CASSLGQGAGGQPQHF.

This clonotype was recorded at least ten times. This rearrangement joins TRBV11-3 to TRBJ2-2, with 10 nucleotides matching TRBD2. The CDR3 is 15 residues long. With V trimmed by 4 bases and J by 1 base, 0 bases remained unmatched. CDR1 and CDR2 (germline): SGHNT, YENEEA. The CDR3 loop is CASSSSGGNTGELFF. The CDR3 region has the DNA TGTGCCAGCAGCTCTAGCGGGGGGAACACCGGGGAGCTGTTTTTT.

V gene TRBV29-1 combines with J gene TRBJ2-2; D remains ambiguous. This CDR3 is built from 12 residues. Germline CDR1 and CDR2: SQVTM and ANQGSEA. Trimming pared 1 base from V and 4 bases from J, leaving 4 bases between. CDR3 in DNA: TGCAGCGTTGAAGGGGTCACCGGGGAGCTGTTTTTT. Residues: CSVEGVTGELFF.

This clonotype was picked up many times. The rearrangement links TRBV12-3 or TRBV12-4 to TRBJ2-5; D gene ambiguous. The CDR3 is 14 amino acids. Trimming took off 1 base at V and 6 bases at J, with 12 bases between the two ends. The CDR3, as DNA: TGTGCCAGCAGTTTAGATGGGCAGTCACAGACCCAGTACTTC. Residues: CASSLDGQSQTQYF.

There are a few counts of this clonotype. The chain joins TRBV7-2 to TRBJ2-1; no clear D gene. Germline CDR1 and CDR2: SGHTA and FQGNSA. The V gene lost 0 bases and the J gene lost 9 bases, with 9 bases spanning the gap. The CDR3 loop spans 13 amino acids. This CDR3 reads CASSLAVYGEQFF. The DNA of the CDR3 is TGTGCCAGCAGCTTAGCAGTCTATGGTGAGCAGTTCTTC.

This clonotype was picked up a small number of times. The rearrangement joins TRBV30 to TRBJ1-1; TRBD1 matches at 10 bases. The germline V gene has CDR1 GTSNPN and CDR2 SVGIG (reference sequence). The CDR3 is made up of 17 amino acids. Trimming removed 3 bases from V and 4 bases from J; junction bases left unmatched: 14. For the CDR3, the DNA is TGTGCCTGGAGCCCGACAGGGGGCGTTGGATGGACCACTGAAGCTTTCTTT. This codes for CAWSPTGGVGWTTEAFF. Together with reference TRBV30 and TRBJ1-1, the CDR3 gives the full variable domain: SQTIHQWPATLVQPVGSPLSLECTVEGTSNPNLYWYRQAAGRGLQLLFYSVGIGQISSEVPQNLSASRPQDRQFILSSKKLLLSDSGFYLCAWSPTGGVGWTTEAFFGQGTRLTVV.

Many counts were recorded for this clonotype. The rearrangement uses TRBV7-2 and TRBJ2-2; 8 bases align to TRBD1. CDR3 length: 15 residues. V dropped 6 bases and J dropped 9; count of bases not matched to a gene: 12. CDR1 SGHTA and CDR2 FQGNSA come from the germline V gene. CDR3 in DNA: TGTGCCAGCAGACCGAGCTCAGGGGGCGAGAGGGAGCTGTTTTTT. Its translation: CASRPSSGGERELFF.

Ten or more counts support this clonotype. The CDR3 here is CASSLDGTGIYEQYF. DNA of the CDR3: TGCGCCAGCAGCTTGGACGGGACGGGGATCTACGAGCAGTACTTC. This rearrangement joins TRBV5-1 to TRBJ2-7, with D perhaps given as TRBD1 or TRBD2 (5 bases each). V dropped 0 bases and J dropped 3 bases, with 13 bases sitting between them. The CDR3 is made up of 15 amino acids. Germline V gene lookup returns CDR1 SGHRS and CDR2 YFSETQ.

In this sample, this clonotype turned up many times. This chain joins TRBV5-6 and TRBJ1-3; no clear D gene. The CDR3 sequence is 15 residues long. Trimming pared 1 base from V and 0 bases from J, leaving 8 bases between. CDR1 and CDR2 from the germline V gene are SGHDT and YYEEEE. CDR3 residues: CASSLLGSSGNTIYF. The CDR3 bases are TGTGCCAGCAGCTTGTTAGGGAGCTCTGGAAACACCATATATTTT.

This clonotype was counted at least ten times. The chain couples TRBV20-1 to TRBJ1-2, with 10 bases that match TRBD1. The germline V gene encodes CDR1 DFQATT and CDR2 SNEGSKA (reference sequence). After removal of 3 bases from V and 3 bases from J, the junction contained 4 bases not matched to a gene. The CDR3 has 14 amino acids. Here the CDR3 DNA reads TGCAGTGCTAGTGAAGGACAGGGGGACTATGGCTACACCTTC. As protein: CSASEGQGDYGYTF.

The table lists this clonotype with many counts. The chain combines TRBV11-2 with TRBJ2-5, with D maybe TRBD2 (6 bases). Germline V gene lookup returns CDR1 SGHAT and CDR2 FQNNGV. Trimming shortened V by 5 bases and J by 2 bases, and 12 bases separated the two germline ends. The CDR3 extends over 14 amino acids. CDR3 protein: CASSPGTPQETQYF. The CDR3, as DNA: TGTGCCAGCAGCCCCGGGACTCCACAAGAGACCCAGTACTTC.

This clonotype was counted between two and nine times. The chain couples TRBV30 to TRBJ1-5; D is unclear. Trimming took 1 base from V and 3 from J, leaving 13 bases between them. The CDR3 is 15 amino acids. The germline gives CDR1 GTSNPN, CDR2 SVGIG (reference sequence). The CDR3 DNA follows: TGTGCCTGGAGTGGCCACGGGGTTCTCAATCAGCCCCAGCATTTT. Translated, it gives CAWSGHGVLNQPQHF.

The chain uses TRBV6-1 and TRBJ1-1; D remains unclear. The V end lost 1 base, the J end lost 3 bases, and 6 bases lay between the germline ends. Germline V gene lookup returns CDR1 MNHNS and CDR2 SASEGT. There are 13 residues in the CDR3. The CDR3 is CASSEVTDTEAFF. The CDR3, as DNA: TGTGCCAGCAGTGAAGTGACTGACACTGAAGCTTTCTTT.

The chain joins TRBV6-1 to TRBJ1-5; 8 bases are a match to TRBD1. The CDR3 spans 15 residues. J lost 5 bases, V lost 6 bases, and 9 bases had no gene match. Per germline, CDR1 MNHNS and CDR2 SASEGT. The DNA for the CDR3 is TGTGCCAGCAGACCATCTCCGACAGGGGATCAGCCCCAGCATTTT. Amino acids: CASRPSPTGDQPQHF.

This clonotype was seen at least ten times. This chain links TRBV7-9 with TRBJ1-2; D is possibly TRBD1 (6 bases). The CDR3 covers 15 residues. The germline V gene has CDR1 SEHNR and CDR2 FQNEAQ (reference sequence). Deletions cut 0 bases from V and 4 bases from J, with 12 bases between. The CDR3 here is CASSLAPDRSYGYTF. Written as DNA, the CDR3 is TGTGCCAGCAGCTTAGCGCCGGACAGATCCTATGGCTACACCTTC. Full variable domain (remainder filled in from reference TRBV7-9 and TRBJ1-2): DTGVSQNPRHKITKRGQNVTFRCDPISEHNRLYWYRQTLGQGPEFLTYFQNEAQLEKSRLLSDRFSAERPKGSFSTLEIQRTEQGDSAMYLCASSLAPDRSYGYTFGSGTRLTVV.

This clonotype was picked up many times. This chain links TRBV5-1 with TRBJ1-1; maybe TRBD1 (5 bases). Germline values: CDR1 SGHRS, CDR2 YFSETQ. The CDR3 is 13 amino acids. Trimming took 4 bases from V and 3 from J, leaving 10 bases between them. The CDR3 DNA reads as TGCGCCAGCAGCCCCGGGGCATACACTGAAGCTTTCTTT. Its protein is CASSPGAYTEAFF. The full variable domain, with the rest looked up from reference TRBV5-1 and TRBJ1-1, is KAGVTQTPRYLIKTRGQQVTLSCSPISGHRSVSWYQQTPGQGLQFLFEYFSETQRNKGNFPGRFSGRQFSNSRSEMNVSTLELGDSALYLCASSPGAYTEAFFGQGTRLTVV.

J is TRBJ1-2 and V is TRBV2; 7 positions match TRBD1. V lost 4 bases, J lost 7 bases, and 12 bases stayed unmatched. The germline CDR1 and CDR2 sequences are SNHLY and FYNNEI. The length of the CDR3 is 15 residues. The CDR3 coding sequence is TGTGCCAGCAGTGCACAGGGGCCCACTTTCTCTGGCTACACCTTC. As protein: CASSAQGPTFSGYTF.